This T cell receptor beta chain was retrieved from a study of beta chain features in type 1 diabetes (dated by TCRdb to between 2018 and 2020). About the full investigation: Patients and healthy donors did not differ in mean age, gender distribution, total cell number or subset yield. A total of 107,917,701 sorted cells were examined across all samples, and RNA yield correlated strongly with the number of cells per subset. The study compared the TCRB repertoires of sorted circulating CD4+ T cell subsets in recently diagnosed type 1 diabetes patients with those in matched healthy donors. Naive and central memory subsets were obtained from all 30 or so donors, but regulatory and stem cell-like memory subsets were isolated from only 8 patients and roughly eight healthy donors. General findings and caveats noted by the study authors: HLA sub-analyses involved small numbers of individuals, so any influence of HLA type on TCRB rearrangement remained unresolved. PCR may preferentially amplify shorter templates, but because patient and control samples were amplified and corrected together, any resulting skew would affect both groups equally. Because cDNA rather than genomic DNA was sequenced, highly expressing activated cells could have been over-represented, although no difference in activation and CD3 levels was found between groups. At VDJ recombination sites, patients with type 1 diabetes made fewer insertions and deleted more nucleotides, a pattern implying thymic rearrangement abnormalities. A moderate but significant shortening of TCRB CDR3 length was observed in type 1 diabetes patients in all four CD4+ subsets. The naive, central memory and regulatory TCRB repertoires appeared to resemble one another more closely among patients than among healthy donors.

This clone has a handful of counts. This clone's antigen is unknown. No much larger clone is present one base from it, and per-base qualities are unavailable. A single peripheral blood draw of about 116 mL on average was collected from each donor into heparinised tubes. A BD FACSAria II and a panel including CD45RO, CCR7, CD25, CD127, CD95 and CD27 were used to sort naive, central memory, regulatory and stem cell-like memory CD4+ T cells. All sorted populations exceeded 95% purity. PBMCs were isolated right away by Lymphoprep density gradient centrifugation and were stained directly, without culture. So that batch effects would be minimized, each experiment stained and sorted samples in pairs, pairing one healthy donor with one patient. All of the isolated RNA was reverse transcribed with the High Capacity cDNA Reverse Transcription Kit, so expressed TCRB transcripts were sequenced. Deep immunoSEQ sequencing was performed on naive, central memory and regulatory T cell samples, with an average of approximately 3.9 million total reads per sample. After sorted cells were lysed in RLT buffer, RNA was extracted with DNase-treated RNeasy Micro or Mini kits, with the choice depending on cell number. Each cell subset was processed separately to prevent cross-contamination, with patient and healthy donor samples processed together. TCRB sequences were amplified from cDNA with the immunoSEQ multiplex PCR, producing 87-bp fragments spanning the CDR3 region. Sequencing of the amplicons was performed on the Illumina HiSeq platform. From the authors' description of their analysis: Synthetic template baselines were used to correct PCR bias computationally, reads within Hamming distance 2 were collapsed together, and singletons that could not be merged were discarded. Reads were aligned against IMGT to assign V, D and J genes, CDR3 length and insertions or deletions at six rearrangement sites. Within each subset, clonotype counts were normalized to the number of sorted cells before true diversity and Gini coefficients were calculated with the tcR R package. The overlap coefficient, calculated on TCRB nucleotide sequences, was used to measure repertoire sharing. As a proxy for the pre-selection repertoire, out-of-frame TCRB sequences from naive cells were analyzed. The immuneACCESS repertoire file appears here via TCRdb, limited to in-frame rearrangements. These files lack a portion of the clones; in checked studies, under half of the deficit traces to unresolved V genes, and the cause of the others is not known. The V and J calls and clone size were taken over from that table, and D and trimming were inferred from the DNA. This sample holds about 620,000 clones; around a sixth were observed only once. Around 0.095% of the sample comes from the top ten.

For this chain, trimming is 0 bases at the V end and 11 bases at the J end, and the number of junction bases without a gene match is 9. Measured from the cysteine to the phenylalanine, the CDR3 is 14 residues long. The only DNA kept is the CDR3, 42 bases in frame from the first base. The germline V gene gives CDR1 as KGHSH and CDR2 as LQKENI. What was sequenced was naive CD4+ T cells from blood. In the paper's terms, the cell subset or site label means: true naive CD4+ T cells. The receptor chain draws on TRBV18 and TRBJ2-7; 8 bases in the junction line up with TRBD1. The receptor was isolated from a man between 18 and 35 years old in good health. The CDR3 is CASSPPGQALMKYF. The bases are TGTGCCAGCTCACCACCGGGACAGGCCTTGATGAAGTACTTC.